This TCR beta chain was found in a study of identical twins. Unique molecular identifiers were in the cDNA, with template-switch universal primer binding. TCRdb reprocessed the 5' RACE reads with MiXCR, giving one entry per CDR3 protein. The table records approximately 500,000 distinct CDR3 sequences, 20% to 25% of them present only once. The trim removed 4 bases at V and 2 bases at J, leaving 8 bases unmatched. Germline CDR1 SGHVS, CDR2 FQNEAQ. The CDR3 runs 18 residues. The donor group consisted entirely of healthy Caucasians. Another study also made use of these data, one on T cells expressing NK-cell markers. That work states: Researchers got TCR beta repertoires out of sorted CD3+CD56+NKG2C+, CD3+CD56+NKG2C- and CD3+CD56-NKG2C+ T cells.

This sequence joins TRBV7-8 and TRBJ2-7, with TRBD2 matching 16 bases. This TCR derives from a woman between 18 and 29 years old in good health. The sample consisted of CD4+ T cells sorted from blood. DNA of the CDR3: TGTGCCAGCAGCTCCGGGACTAGCGGGAGGGGGTTCACCTACGAGCAGTACTTC. Its protein product is CASSSGTSGRGFTYEQYF.